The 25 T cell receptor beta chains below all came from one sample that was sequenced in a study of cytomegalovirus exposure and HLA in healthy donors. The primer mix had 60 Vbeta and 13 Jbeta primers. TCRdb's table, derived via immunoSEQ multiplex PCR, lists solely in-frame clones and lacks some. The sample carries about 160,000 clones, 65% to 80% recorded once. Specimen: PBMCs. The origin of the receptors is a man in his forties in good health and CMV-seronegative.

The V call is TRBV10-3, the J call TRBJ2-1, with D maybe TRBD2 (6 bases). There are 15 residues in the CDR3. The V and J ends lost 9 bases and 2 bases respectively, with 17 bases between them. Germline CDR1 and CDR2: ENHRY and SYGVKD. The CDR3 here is CAIKVGEATYNEQFF. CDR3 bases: TGTGCCATTAAAGTCGGGGAGGCTACCTACAATGAGCAGTTCTTC.

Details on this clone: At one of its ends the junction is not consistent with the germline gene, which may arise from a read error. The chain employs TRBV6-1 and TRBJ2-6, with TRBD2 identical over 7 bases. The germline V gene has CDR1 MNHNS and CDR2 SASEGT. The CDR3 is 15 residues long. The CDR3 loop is CASSESGVGANGLTF. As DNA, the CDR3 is TGTGCCAGCAGTGAAAGCGGGGTTGGGGCCAACGGCCTGACTTTC.

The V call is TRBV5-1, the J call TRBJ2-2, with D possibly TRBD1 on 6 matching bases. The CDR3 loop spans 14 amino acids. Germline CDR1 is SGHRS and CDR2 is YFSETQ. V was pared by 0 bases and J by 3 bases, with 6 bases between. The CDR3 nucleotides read TGCGCCAGCAGCTTGGGGACAGACACCGGGGAGCTGTTTTTT. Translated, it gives CASSLGTDTGELFF. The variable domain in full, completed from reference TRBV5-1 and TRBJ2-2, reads KAGVTQTPRYLIKTRGQQVTLSCSPISGHRSVSWYQQTPGQGLQFLFEYFSETQRNKGNFPGRFSGRQFSNSRSEMNVSTLELGDSALYLCASSLGTDTGELFFGEGSRLTVL.

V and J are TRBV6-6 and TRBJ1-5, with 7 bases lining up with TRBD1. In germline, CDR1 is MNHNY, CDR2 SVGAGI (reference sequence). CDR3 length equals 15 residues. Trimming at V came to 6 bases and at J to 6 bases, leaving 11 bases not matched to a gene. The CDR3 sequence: CASRTGTEGTQPQHF. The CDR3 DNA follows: TGTGCCAGCAGGACCGGGACAGAGGGGACTCAGCCCCAGCATTTT.

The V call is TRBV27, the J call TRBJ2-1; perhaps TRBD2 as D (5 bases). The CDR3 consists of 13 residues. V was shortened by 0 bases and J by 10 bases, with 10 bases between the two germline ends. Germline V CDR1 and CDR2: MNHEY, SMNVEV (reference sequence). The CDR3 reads CASSLSQSGEQFF. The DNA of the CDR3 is TGTGCCAGCAGTTTATCGCAATCGGGGGAGCAGTTCTTC.

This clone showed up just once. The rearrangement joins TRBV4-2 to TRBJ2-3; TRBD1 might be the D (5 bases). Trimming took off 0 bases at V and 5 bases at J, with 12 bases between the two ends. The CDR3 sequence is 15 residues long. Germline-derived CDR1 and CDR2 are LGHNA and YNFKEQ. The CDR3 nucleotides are TGTGCCAGCAGCCAAGATAGGCAGGGAAGAGATACGCAGTATTTT. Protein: CASSQDRQGRDTQYF.

The CDR3, as DNA: TGTGCCAGTCCGGGACAGCCGACAGATACGCAGTATTTT. This translates into CASPGQPTDTQYF. The chain links TRBV6-5 to TRBJ2-3; 7 bases line up with TRBD1. The germline gives CDR1 MNHEY, CDR2 SVGAGI. Trimming at V came to 9 bases and at J to 3 bases, leaving 6 bases not matched to a gene. The length of the CDR3 is 13 residues.

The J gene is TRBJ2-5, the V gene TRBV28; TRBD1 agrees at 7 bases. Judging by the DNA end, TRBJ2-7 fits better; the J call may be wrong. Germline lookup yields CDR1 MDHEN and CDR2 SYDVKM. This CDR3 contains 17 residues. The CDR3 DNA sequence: TGTGCCAGCAGTTCCCGAGTCAGGACAGGATTTATCTACGAGCAGTACTTC. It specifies CASSSRVRTGFIYEQYF.

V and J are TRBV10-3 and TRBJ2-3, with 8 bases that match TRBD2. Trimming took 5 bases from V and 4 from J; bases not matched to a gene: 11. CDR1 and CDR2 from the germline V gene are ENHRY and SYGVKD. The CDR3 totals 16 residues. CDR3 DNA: TGTGCCATCAGTACCCCCGGGACTAGTAATGCAGATACGCAGTATTTT. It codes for CAISTPGTSNADTQYF.

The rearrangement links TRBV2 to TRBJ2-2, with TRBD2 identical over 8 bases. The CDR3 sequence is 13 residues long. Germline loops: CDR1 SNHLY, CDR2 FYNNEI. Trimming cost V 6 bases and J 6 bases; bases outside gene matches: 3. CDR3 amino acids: CASRAREAGELFF. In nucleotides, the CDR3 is TGTGCCAGCAGGGCGCGGGAGGCCGGGGAGCTGTTTTTT.

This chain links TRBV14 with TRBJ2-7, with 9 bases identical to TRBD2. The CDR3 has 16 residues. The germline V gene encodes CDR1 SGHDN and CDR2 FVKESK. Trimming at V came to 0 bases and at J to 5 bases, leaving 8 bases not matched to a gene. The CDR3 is CASSQDTLAGANEQYF. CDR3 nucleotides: TGTGCCAGCAGCCAAGATACACTAGCGGGTGCGAACGAGCAGTACTTC. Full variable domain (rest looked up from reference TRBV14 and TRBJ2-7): EAGVTQFPSHSVIEKGQTVTLRCDPISGHDNLYWYRRVMGKEIKFLLHFVKESKQDESGMPNNRFLAERTGGTYSTLKVQPAELEDSGVYFCASSQDTLAGANEQYFGPGTRLTVT.

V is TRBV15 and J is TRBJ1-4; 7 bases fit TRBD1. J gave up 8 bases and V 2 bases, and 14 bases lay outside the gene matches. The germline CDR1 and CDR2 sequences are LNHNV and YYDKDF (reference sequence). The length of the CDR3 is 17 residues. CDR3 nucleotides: TGTGCCACCAGCAGACGAACTATGACAGGGAATAGCGAAAAACTGTTTTTT. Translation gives CATSRRTMTGNSEKLFF.

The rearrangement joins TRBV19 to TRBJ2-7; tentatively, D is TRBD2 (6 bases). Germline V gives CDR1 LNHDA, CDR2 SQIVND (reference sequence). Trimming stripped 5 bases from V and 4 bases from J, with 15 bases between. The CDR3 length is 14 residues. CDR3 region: CASSFKLAGYEQYF. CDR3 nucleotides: TGTGCCAGTAGTTTCAAACTAGCAGGGTACGAGCAGTACTTC.

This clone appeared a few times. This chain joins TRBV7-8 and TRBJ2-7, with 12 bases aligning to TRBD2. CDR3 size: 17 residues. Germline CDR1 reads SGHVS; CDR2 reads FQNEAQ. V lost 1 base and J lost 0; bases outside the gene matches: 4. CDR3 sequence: CASSLGLAGANSYEQYF. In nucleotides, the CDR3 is TGTGCCAGCAGCTTAGGACTAGCGGGAGCCAACTCCTACGAGCAGTACTTC. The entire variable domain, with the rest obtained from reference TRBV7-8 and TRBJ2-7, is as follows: GAGVSQSPRYKVAKRGQDVALRCDPISGHVSLFWYQQALGQGPEFLTYFQNEAQLDKSGLPSDRFFAERPEGSVSTLKIQRTQQEDSAVYLCASSLGLAGANSYEQYFGPGTRLTVT.

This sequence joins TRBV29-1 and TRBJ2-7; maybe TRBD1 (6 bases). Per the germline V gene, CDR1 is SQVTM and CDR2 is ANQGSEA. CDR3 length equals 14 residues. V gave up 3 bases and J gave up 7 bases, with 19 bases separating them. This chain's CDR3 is CSVEGAAGIGEQYF. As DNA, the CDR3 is TGCAGCGTTGAGGGGGCGGCAGGGATCGGTGAGCAGTACTTC.

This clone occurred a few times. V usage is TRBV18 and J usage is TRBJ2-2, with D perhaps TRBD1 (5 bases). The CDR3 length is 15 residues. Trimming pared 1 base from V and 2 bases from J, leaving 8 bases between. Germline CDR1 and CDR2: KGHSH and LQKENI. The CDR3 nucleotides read TGTGCCAGCTCACCACTAGACAGTAACACCGGGGAGCTGTTTTTT. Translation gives CASSPLDSNTGELFF.

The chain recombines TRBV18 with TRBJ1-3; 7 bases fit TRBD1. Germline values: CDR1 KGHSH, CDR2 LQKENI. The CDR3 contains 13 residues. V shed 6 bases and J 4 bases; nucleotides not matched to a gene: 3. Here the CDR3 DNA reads TGTGCCAGCTCTACGACAGGGGGAAACACCATATATTTT. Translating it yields CASSTTGGNTIYF.

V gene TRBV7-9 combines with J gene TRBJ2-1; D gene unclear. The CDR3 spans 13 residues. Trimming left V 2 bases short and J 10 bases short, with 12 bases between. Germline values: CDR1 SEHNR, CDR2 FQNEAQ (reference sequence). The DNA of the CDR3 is TGTGCCAGCAGCTTATCGAGTCTTTGGGAGCAGTTCTTC. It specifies CASSLSSLWEQFF.

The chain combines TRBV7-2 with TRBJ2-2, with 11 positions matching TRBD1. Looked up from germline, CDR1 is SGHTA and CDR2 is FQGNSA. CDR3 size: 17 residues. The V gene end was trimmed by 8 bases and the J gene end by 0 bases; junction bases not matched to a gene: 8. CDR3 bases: TGTGCCAGCCGCTCGGGACAGGGGGAACCGAACACCGGGGAGCTGTTTTTT. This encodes CASRSGQGEPNTGELFF.

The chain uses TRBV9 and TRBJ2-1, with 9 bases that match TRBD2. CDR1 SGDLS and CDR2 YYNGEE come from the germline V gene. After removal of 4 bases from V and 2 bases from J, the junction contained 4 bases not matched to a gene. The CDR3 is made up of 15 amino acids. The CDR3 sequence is CASSSGLATYNEQFF. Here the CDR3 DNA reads TGTGCCAGCAGCTCGGGACTAGCAACCTACAATGAGCAGTTCTTC.

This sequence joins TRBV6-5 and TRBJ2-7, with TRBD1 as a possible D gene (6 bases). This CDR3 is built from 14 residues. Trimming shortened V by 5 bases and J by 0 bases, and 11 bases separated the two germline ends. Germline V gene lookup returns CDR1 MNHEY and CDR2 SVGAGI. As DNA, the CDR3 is TGTGCCAGCAGTACAGGGCCTCACTCCTACGAGCAGTACTTC. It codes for CASSTGPHSYEQYF.

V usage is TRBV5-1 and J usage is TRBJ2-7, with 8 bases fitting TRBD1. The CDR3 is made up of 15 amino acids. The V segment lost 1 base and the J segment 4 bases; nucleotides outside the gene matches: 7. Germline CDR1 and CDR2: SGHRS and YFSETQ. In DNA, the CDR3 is TGCGCCAGCAGCTTGCGGGGCCAGGGGGCTTACGAGCAGTACTTC. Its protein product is CASSLRGQGAYEQYF.

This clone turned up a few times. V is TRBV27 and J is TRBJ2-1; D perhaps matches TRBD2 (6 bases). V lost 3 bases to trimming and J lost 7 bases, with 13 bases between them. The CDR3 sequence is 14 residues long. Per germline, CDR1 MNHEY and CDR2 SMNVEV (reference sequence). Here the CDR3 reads CASSFGGPANEQFF. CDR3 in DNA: TGTGCCAGCAGTTTCGGAGGGCCGGCTAATGAGCAGTTCTTC.

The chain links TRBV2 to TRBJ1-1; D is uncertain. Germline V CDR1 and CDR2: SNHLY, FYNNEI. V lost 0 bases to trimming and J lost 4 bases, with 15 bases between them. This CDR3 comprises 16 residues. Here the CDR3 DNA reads TGTGCCAGCAGTGAAGCGTTTTCCGCGGCTTCCACTGAAGCTTTCTTT. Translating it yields CASSEAFSAASTEAFF.

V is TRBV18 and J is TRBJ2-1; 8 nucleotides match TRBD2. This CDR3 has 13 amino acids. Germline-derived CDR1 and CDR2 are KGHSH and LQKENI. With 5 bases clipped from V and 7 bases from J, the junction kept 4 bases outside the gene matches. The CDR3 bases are TGTGCCAGCTCAGCGGGACTAGATAATGAGCAGTTCTTC. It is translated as CASSAGLDNEQFF.